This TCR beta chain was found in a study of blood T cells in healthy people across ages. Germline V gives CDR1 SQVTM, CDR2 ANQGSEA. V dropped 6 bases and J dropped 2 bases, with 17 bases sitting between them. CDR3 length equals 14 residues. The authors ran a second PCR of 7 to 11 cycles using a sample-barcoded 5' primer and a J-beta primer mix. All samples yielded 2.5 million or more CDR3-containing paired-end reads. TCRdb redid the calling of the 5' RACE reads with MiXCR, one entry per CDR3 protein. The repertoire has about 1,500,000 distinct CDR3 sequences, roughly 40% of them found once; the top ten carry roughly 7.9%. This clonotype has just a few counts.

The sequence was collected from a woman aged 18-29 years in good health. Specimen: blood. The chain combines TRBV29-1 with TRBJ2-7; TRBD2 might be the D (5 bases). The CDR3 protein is CSVIPGWAAYEQYF. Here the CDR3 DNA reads TGCAGCGTAATCCCGGGGTGGGCCGCCTACGAGCAGTACTTC.